This TCR beta chain was obtained from a study of blood T cells in healthy people across ages. Overall study results and limits: Per million T cells, TCR beta diversity dropped roughly linearly as age increased. Changes seen in expanded clonotypes were possibly confounded by donor CMV status left unknown.

Using a J-beta primer mix together with a sample-barcoded 5' primer, a second PCR was run for roughly 7 to 12 cycles. From the 5' RACE reads, TCRdb called clonotypes with MiXCR, one entry per CDR3 protein. The sample holds over 1.5 million distinct CDR3 sequences; less than 50% are singletons and the top ten take around 2.1%. With respect to this clonotype: The antigen remains undetermined.

Germline values: CDR1 SGHTA, CDR2 FQGNSA. This CDR3 comprises 17 residues. The V gene lost 2 bases and the J gene lost 0 bases, with 14 bases spanning the gap. The genes are TRBV7-2 and TRBJ2-4; D ambiguous. This receptor was taken from a woman aged 40 to 50 in good health. The sample taken for sequencing was blood. The CDR3 protein is CASSLLPSTIAKNIQYF. CDR3 DNA: TGTGCCAGCAGCTTACTCCCCAGCACTATAGCCAAAAACATTCAGTACTTC.